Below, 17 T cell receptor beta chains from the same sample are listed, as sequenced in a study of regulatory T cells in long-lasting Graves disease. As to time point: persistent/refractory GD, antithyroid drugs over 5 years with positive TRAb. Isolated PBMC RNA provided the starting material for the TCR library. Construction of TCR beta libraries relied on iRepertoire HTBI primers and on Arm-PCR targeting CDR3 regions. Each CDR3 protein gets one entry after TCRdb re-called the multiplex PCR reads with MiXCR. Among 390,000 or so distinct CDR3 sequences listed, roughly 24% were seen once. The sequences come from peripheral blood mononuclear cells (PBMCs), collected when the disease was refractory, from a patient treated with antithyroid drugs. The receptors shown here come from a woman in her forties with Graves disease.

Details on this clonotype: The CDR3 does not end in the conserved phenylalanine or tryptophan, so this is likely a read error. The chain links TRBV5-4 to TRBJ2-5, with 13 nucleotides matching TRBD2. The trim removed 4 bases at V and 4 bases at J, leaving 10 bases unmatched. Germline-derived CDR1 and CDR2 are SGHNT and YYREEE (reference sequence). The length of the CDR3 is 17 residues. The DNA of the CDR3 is TGTGCCAGCAGCCCTGGGACTAGCGGGAAATTTCCAGAGACCCAGTACCTC. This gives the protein CASSPGTSGKFPETQYL.

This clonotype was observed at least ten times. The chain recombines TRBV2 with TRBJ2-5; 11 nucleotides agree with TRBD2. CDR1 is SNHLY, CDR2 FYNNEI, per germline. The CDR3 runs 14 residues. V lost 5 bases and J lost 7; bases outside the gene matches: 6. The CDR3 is CASSSLAGDVTQYF. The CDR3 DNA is TGTGCCAGCAGTTCACTAGCGGGAGATGTGACCCAGTACTTC.

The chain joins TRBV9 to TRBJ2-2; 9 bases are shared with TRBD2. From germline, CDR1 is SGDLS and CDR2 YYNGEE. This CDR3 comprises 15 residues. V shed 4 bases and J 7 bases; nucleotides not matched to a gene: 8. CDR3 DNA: TGTGCCAGCAGCCTAGGCGGGAGGGCCGTCGGGGAGCTGTTTTTT. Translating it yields CASSLGGRAVGELFF.

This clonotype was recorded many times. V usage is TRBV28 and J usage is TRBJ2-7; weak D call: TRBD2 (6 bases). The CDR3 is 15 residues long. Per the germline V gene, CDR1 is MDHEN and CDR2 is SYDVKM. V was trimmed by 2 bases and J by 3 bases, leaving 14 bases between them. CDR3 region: CASSLAIIGGYEQYF. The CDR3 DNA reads TGTGCCAGCAGTTTAGCTATTATCGGGGGCTACGAGCAGTACTTC.

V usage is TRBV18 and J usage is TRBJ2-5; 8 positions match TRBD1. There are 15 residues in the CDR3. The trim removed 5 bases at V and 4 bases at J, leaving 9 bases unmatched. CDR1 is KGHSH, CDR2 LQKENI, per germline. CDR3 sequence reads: CASSSRRGLSETQYF. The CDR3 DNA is TGTGCCAGCTCATCCCGCAGGGGGCTATCAGAGACCCAGTACTTC.

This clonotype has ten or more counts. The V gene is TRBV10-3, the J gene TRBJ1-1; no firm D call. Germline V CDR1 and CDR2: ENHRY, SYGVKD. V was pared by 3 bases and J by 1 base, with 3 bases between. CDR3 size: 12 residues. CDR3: CAISDRNTEAFF. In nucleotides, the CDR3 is TGTGCCATCAGTGACCGGAACACTGAAGCTTTCTTT.

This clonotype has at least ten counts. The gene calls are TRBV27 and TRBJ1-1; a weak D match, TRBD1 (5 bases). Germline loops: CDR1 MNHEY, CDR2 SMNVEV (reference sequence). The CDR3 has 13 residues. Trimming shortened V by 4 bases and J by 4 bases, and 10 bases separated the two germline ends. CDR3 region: CASSSRRGTEAFF. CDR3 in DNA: TGTGCCAGCAGTTCTAGGAGGGGCACTGAAGCTTTCTTT.

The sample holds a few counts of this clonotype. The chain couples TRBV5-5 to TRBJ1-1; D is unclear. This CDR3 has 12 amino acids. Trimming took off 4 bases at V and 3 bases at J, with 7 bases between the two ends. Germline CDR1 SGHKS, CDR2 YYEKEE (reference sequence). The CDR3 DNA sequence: TGTGCCAGCAGCAATGCTGACACTGAAGCTTTCTTT. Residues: CASSNADTEAFF. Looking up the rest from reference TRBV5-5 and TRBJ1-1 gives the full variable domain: DAGVTQSPTHLIKTRGQQVTLRCSPISGHKSVSWYQQVLGQGPQFIFQYYEKEERGRGNFPDRFSARQFPNYSSELNVNALLLGDSALYLCASSNADTEAFFGQGTRLTVV.

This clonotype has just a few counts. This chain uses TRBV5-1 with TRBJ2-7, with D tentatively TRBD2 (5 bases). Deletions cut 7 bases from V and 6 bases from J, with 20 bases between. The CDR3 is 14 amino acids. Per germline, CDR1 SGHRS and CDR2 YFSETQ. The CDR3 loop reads CASWSGIPETEQYF. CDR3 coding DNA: TGCGCCAGCTGGTCCGGGATCCCTGAGACCGAGCAGTACTTC.

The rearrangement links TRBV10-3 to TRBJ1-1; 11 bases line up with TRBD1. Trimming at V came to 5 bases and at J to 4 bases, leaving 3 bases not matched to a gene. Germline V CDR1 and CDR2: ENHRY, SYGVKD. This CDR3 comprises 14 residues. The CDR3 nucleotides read TGTGCCATCAGTATGGGGACAGGGGGCACTGAAGCTTTCTTT. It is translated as CAISMGTGGTEAFF.

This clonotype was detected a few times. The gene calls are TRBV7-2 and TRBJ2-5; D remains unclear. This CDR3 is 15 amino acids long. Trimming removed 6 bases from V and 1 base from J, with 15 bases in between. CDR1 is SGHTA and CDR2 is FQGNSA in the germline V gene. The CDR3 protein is CASSPTSESQETQYF. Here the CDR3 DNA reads TGTGCCAGCAGTCCGACATCCGAAAGCCAAGAGACCCAGTACTTC. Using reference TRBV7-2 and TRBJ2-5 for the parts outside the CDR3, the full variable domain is GAGVSQSPSNKVTEKGKDVELRCDPISGHTALYWYRQSLGQGLEFLIYFQGNSAPDKSGLPSDRFSAERTGGSVSTLTIQRTQQEDSAVYLCASSPTSESQETQYFGPGTRLLVL.

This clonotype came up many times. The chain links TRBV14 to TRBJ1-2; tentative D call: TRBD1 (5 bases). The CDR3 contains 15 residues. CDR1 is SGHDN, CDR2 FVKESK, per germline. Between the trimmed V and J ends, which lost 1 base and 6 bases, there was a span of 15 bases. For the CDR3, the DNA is TGTGCCAGCAGCCAAGGGTTCGCAGGGCGCGATGGCTACACCTTC. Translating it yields CASSQGFAGRDGYTF.

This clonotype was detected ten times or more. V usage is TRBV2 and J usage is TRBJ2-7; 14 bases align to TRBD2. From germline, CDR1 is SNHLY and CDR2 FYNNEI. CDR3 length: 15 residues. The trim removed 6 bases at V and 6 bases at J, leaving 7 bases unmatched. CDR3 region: CASSGLAGGSGEQYF. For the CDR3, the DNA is TGTGCCAGCAGCGGACTAGCGGGAGGATCTGGCGAGCAGTACTTC.

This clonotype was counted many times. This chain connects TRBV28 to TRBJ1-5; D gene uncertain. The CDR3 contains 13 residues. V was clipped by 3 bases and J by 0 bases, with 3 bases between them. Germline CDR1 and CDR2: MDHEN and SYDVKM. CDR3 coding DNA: TGTGCCAGCAGTTTGACTAGCAATCAGCCCCAGCATTTT. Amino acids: CASSLTSNQPQHF.

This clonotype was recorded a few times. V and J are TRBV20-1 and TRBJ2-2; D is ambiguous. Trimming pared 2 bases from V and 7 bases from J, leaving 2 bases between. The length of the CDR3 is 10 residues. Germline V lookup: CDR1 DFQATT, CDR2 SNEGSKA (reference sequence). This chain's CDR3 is CSARLGELFF. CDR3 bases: TGCAGTGCTAGACTCGGGGAGCTGTTTTTT.

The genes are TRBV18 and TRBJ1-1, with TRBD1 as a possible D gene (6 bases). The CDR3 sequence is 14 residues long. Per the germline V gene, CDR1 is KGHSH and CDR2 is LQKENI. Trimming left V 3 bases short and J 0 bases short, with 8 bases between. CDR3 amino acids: CASSPNRVNTEAFF. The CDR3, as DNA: TGTGCCAGCTCACCGAACAGGGTGAACACTGAAGCTTTCTTT.

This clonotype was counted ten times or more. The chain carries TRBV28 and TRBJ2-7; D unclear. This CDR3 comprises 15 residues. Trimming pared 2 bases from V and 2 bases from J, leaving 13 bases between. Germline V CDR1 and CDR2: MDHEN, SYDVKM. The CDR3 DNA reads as TGTGCCAGCAGTTTAGGTGTACCGCCTACCTACGAGCAGTACTTC. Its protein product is CASSLGVPPTYEQYF.